A single sample gave rise to the 21 T cell receptor beta chains below, sequenced in a study of regulatory T cells in long-lasting Graves disease. TCR beta libraries were built with iRepertoire HTBI primers and Arm-PCR of CDR3 regions. TCRdb re-analysed the multiplex PCR reads in MiXCR, keeping a single row per CDR3 protein. The data show nearly 350,000 distinct CDR3 sequences, with about 20% seen just once and just under 30% held by the top ten. Time point denoted: persistent/refractory GD, antithyroid drugs over 5 years with positive TRAb. There was RNA extracted from PBMCs, and the TCR library was made from it. The sample was peripheral blood mononuclear cells (PBMCs), taken when the disease was refractory, from a patient treated with antithyroid drugs. The receptors here all came from a female donor with Graves disease.

This clonotype came up many times. The rearrangement links TRBV6-1 to TRBJ2-7, with 9 bases lining up with TRBD1. CDR3 length equals 16 residues. Germline V lookup: CDR1 MNHNS, CDR2 SASEGT. V lost 4 bases to trimming and J lost 4 bases; unmatched junction nucleotides: 11. The CDR3 nucleotides read TGTGCCAGCAGTGGCCAGCCGGGACAGGGAGGATACGAGCAGTACTTC. Its protein is CASSGQPGQGGYEQYF.

The V call is TRBV4-1, the J call TRBJ2-2, with D possibly called TRBD1 or TRBD2 (5 bases each). This CDR3 has 15 amino acids. Trimming pared 1 base from V and 4 bases from J, leaving 10 bases between. Germline CDR1 reads MGHRA; CDR2 reads YSYEKL. The CDR3 loop is CASSQATRGTGELFF. CDR3 in DNA: TGCGCCAGCAGCCAAGCAACTAGGGGCACCGGGGAGCTGTTTTTT.

This clonotype was detected only a few times. The V call is TRBV19, the J call TRBJ1-5, with TRBD1 identical over 7 bases. The germline V gene has CDR1 LNHDA and CDR2 SQIVND (reference sequence). The length of the CDR3 is 16 residues. V dropped 5 bases and J dropped 6; count of bases not matched to a gene: 13. The CDR3 DNA follows: TGTGCCAGTAGTTCCCTTAACAGGGGTCGCGGTCAGCCCCAGCATTTT. Translated, it gives CASSSLNRGRGQPQHF.

V usage is TRBV28 and J usage is TRBJ2-3; 11 nucleotides agree with TRBD2. V shed 3 bases, J shed 1 base, and the junction held 15 bases outside the gene matches. The CDR3 spans 20 residues. Germline CDR1 is MDHEN and CDR2 is SYDVKM. The DNA for the CDR3 is TGTGCCAGCAGTTTCCTTTTGACCTTAGCGGGAGGGCCACGCACAGATACGCAGTATTTT. It translates to CASSFLLTLAGGPRTDTQYF.

This clonotype showed up many times. CDR3 sequence (DNA): TGTGCCAGCTCATCACAGAATACGAATGAAAAACTGTTTTTT. Translation: CASSSQNTNEKLFF. The chain has TRBV18 and TRBJ1-4; unclear D gene. Germline assignment: CDR1 KGHSH and CDR2 LQKENI. The CDR3 length is 14 residues. Trimming pared 5 bases from V and 5 bases from J, leaving 12 bases between.

This clonotype was seen repeatedly, ten times or more. J is TRBJ1-3 and V is TRBV3-1; D ambiguous. V gave up 4 bases and J gave up 0 bases, with 7 bases separating them. CDR3 length: 14 residues. Per the germline V gene, CDR1 is LGHDT and CDR2 is YNNKEL (reference sequence). In DNA form, the CDR3 reads TGTGCCAGCAGCCTTACGACCTCTGGAAACACCATATATTTT. Translated, it gives CASSLTTSGNTIYF.

For this clonotype: A read error may be the cause here, since a much bigger clone is one base away. The J gene is TRBJ1-1, the V gene TRBV11-2; 8 bases fit TRBD1. This CDR3 is built from 16 residues. CDR1 is SGHAT, CDR2 FQNNGV, per germline. The CDR3 loop reads CASGLGTGKMNTEAFF. The CDR3 DNA sequence: TGTGCCAGCGGCTTAGGGACAGGAAAAATGAACACTGAAGCTTTCTTT.

On this clonotype: A much more abundant neighbour one base away suggests this may be a read error. This chain joins TRBV29-1 and TRBJ2-5; no clear D. CDR3 length equals 16 residues. Trimming took 8 bases from V and 4 from J, leaving 26 bases between them. Germline V gene data show CDR1 as SQVTM and CDR2 as ANQGSEA. In nucleotides, the CDR3 is TGCAGCACAGAGGACCGGTTGCACGGCCTCATAGAGACCCAGTACTTC. Translating it yields CSTEDRLHGLIETQYF.

This clonotype turned up a few times. The gene calls are TRBV18 and TRBJ1-6, with D possibly TRBD1 on 6 matching bases. This CDR3 has 17 amino acids. Trimming removed 3 bases at V and 0 bases at J, with 12 bases between. CDR1 is KGHSH, CDR2 LQKENI, per germline. The CDR3 loop reads CASSPGGGISYNSPLHF. The CDR3 bases are TGTGCCAGCTCACCTGGAGGGGGGATCTCCTATAATTCACCCCTCCACTTT.

With regard to this clonotype: This may be a read error, as it is one base from a much larger clone. The gene calls are TRBV2 and TRBJ2-5; D might be TRBD1 or TRBD2, each matching 5 bases. CDR1 and CDR2 from the germline V gene are SNHLY and FYNNEI. The V end was cut by 5 bases, the J end by 4 bases, with 14 bases between. The CDR3 spans 14 residues. The CDR3 nucleotides read TGTGCCAGCAGTACCGGGACGTGGGCAGAGACCCAGTACTTC. Residues: CASSTGTWAETQYF. Together with reference TRBV2 and TRBJ2-5, the CDR3 gives the full variable domain: EPEVTQTPSHQVTQMGQEVILRCVPISNHLYFYWYRQILGQKVEFLVSFYNNEISEKSEIFDDQFSVERPDGSNFTLKIRSTKLEDSAMYFCASSTGTWAETQYFGPGTRLLVL.

This clonotype was seen ten or more times. This sequence joins TRBV29-1 and TRBJ1-1; perhaps TRBD1 as D (6 bases). Trimming cost V 4 bases and J 10 bases, with 19 bases left between them. The germline CDR1 and CDR2 sequences are SQVTM and ANQGSEA. This CDR3 is 13 amino acids long. The CDR3 sequence is CSVAGAQGTAAFF. The CDR3 nucleotides are TGCAGCGTTGCTGGGGCGCAGGGGACGGCAGCTTTCTTT.

The CDR3 DNA reads TGTGCCAGCAGTGAAGGGTGGGGTAGGGGGGAGACCCAGTACTTC. Protein sequence: CASSEGWGRGETQYF. The chain is built from TRBV6-1 and TRBJ2-5, with D maybe TRBD1 (6 bases). CDR1 MNHNS and CDR2 SASEGT come from the germline V gene. Between the trimmed V and J ends, which lost 1 base and 5 bases, there was a span of 14 bases. This CDR3 spans 15 amino acids.

Comment on this clonotype: A far larger clone is one nucleotide away, so this likely arose from a read error. The chain combines TRBV4-1 with TRBJ1-2; D may be TRBD1 (5 bases). Germline CDR1 MGHRA, CDR2 YSYEKL. V was pared by 6 bases and J by 10 bases, with 18 bases between. The CDR3 has 13 amino acids. CDR3 in DNA: TGCGCCAGCAGTGAGAAGCGGGGGAATGACTACACCTTC. It is translated as CASSEKRGNDYTF.

J is TRBJ1-2 and V is TRBV30; 7 nucleotides match TRBD1. CDR3 length equals 14 residues. CDR1 GTSNPN and CDR2 SVGIG come from the germline V gene (reference sequence). Losses at the gene ends were 8 bases for V and 4 bases for J; bases not matched to a gene: 13. CDR3 bases: TGTGCCCGGGACAGACACAGAGCCCTCTATGGCTACACCTTC. This gives the protein CARDRHRALYGYTF.

This clonotype was counted many times. The chain combines TRBV19 with TRBJ1-6, with a tentative D call TRBD1 (5 bases). Germline V CDR1 and CDR2: LNHDA, SQIVND (reference sequence). V was trimmed by 2 bases and J by 7 bases, leaving 15 bases between them. The CDR3 extends over 16 amino acids. CDR3 sequence (DNA): TGTGCCAGTAGTATACCCCGAAGGGGAACCAATTCACCCCTCCACTTT. This codes for CASSIPRRGTNSPLHF.

This clonotype was counted at least ten times. The V gene is TRBV7-9, the J gene TRBJ1-2; 9 nucleotides align to TRBD1. Per germline, CDR1 SEHNR and CDR2 FQNEAQ (reference sequence). The V segment lost 1 base and the J segment 5 bases; nucleotides outside the gene matches: 11. This CDR3 region has 17 residues. CDR3 nucleotide sequence: TGTGCCAGCAGCTTAGGACCTAAGGGACAGGGAAGATATGGCTACACCTTC. Protein: CASSLGPKGQGRYGYTF.

This clonotype was observed at least ten times. This chain links TRBV28 with TRBJ2-5; D uncertain. Between the trimmed V and J ends, which lost 7 bases and 0 bases, there was a span of 12 bases. The CDR3 sequence is 14 residues long. In germline, CDR1 is MDHEN, CDR2 SYDVKM. This CDR3 reads CASTTTSNQETQYF. The CDR3, as DNA: TGTGCCAGCACCACAACCTCCAACCAAGAGACCCAGTACTTC.

The gene calls are TRBV10-3 and TRBJ2-2; 11 bases agree with TRBD2. The CDR3 has 18 residues. CDR1 and CDR2 (germline): ENHRY, SYGVKD. J was trimmed by 2 bases and V by 2 bases; bases with no gene match: 7. CDR3 region: CAISEPGLAETNTGELFF. CDR3 nucleotide sequence: TGTGCCATCAGTGAGCCGGGACTAGCGGAAACAAACACCGGGGAGCTGTTTTTT.

The chain carries TRBV6-1 and TRBJ1-1; D gene unclear. The CDR3 spans 15 residues. Germline CDR1 reads MNHNS; CDR2 reads SASEGT. Between the trimmed V and J ends, which lost 7 bases and 8 bases, there was a span of 23 bases. The CDR3 DNA reads as TGTGCCAGCATATTCTCCGGGTGGCGGGTTCCCGAAGCTTTCTTT. Its translation is CASIFSGWRVPEAFF.

The chain couples TRBV7-2 to TRBJ2-2, with D perhaps matching TRBD2 (5 bases). Germline loops: CDR1 SGHTA, CDR2 FQGNSA. The CDR3 is 16 amino acids. Trimming cost V 0 bases and J 0 bases, with 8 bases left between them. CDR3 loop: CASSLAGAANTGELFF. The DNA of the CDR3 is TGTGCCAGCAGCTTAGCCGGAGCGGCGAACACCGGGGAGCTGTTTTTT.

Note on this clonotype: This could be a read error, since a much larger clone is one nucleotide away. The rearrangement uses TRBV28 and TRBJ2-4, with TRBD1 identical over 8 bases. With the DNA end fitting TRBJ2-5 better, the J assignment may be wrong. This CDR3 region has 17 residues. CDR1 and CDR2 (germline): MDHEN, SYDVKM. The CDR3 loop is CASTRDRITMYAGTQYF. In DNA, the CDR3 is TGTGCCAGCACCAGGGACAGGATAACTATGTACGCAGGGACCCAGTACTTC.